The T cell receptor (beta chain) described here comes from a study of post-analysis software for immune sequencing data. Whole-study context: Relapsing-remitting, secondary progressive and progressive-relapsing multiple sclerosis were all included among the disease courses. Study conclusions and caveats: The five TRBV segments detected at higher frequency in patients than in controls included TRBV5-6, TRBV5-1 and TRBV20-1. Compared with controls, patients showed significantly lower normalized Chao1 diversity. Samples prepared in the same batch strongly co-clustered by F measure.

The table lists this clonotype with a few counts. What it binds is unknown. Trimming took 8 bases from V and 5 from J; bases not matched to a gene: 4. Germline assignment: CDR1 SNHLY and CDR2 FYNNEI. The CDR3 has 13 residues. The library was made from cDNA and included unique molecular identifiers. When about 0.95 to 10 million T cells were used, they gave approximately 450,000 cDNA molecules. Using its own MiXCR run on the PCR reads, TCRdb lists one record per CDR3 protein. The sample lists some 800,000 distinct CDR3 sequences, approximately 44% seen once, with over 4.5% in the top ten. V and J are TRBV2 and TRBJ2-1; 9 bases fit TRBD2. Source material: blood. The source of this sequence is a girl under 18 with multiple sclerosis. CDR3 region: CASGLAHNNEQFF. DNA for the CDR3: TGTGCCAGCGGACTAGCGCACAACAATGAGCAGTTCTTC.